This TCR beta chain originates from a study of T cells after somatic rescue of genetic block. Germline V gene sequence: CDR1 SGHNT, CDR2 YYREEE (reference sequence). Trimming at V came to 4 bases and at J to 2 bases, leaving 4 bases not matched to a gene. The CDR3 extends over 15 amino acids. Assay used: immunoSEQ multiplex PCR; TCRdb lists only in-frame clones, some missing. Counted here are about 88,000 clones, more than 80% occurring once; the ten biggest clones make up roughly 1.7%. Sequencing was performed on peripheral blood mononuclear cells (PBMCs). The rearrangement links TRBV5-4 to TRBJ2-5; 11 positions agree with TRBD2. The receptor was derived from a woman under 30. The CDR3 loop is CASSPSGRTQETQYF. DNA for the CDR3: TGTGCCAGCAGCCCTAGCGGGAGGACACAAGAGACCCAGTACTTC.